The rows below give T cell receptor beta chains drawn from one sample of a study of CD8 T cells in Susac syndrome. One entry per CDR3 protein, called by TCRdb with MiXCR from the immunoSEQ multiplex PCR reads. This table has 300,000 to 350,000 distinct CDR3 sequences, about 90% appearing once. The sample consisted of CD4+ T cells from PBMCs. The receptors here all came from a human donor with multiple sclerosis. The CDR3 runs from the conserved cysteine through the conserved F or W. A D gene is named only where the DNA matches it firmly. Size tells how often a clone was seen (once, few, many) or the class of an expanded clone, and some rows leave it out.

V	J	D	size	CDR3	DNA
TRBV7-2	TRBJ2-3	-	-	CASSQQLGTDTQYF	TGTGCCAGCAGCCAACAGTTGGGCACAGATACGCAGTATTTT
TRBV2	TRBJ1-2	TRBD1	-	CASVPGGSGYTF	TGTGCCAGCGTGCCAGGGGGAAGTGGCTACACCTTC
TRBV5-1	TRBJ1-6	-	-	CASSLVGARYGSPLHF	TGCGCCAGCAGCTTGGTAGGGGCCCGGTATGGTTCACCCCTCCACTTT
TRBV7-8	TRBJ1-5	-	-	CASSLMGISNQPQHF	TGTGCCAGCAGCTTGATGGGGATTAGCAATCAGCCCCAGCATTTT
TRBV20-1	TRBJ2-1	-	-	CSAREALHEQFF	TGCAGTGCTAGAGAAGCCCTCCATGAGCAGTTCTTC
TRBV11-2	TRBJ2-7	TRBD1	once	CASRRTGGRYEQYF	TGTGCCAGCAGAAGGACAGGGGGCCGCTACGAGCAGTACTTC
TRBV5-6	TRBJ2-7	-	-	CASSLGIFYEQYF	TGTGCCAGCAGCTTGGGCATCTTCTACGAGCAGTACTTC
TRBV12-3/TRBV12-4	TRBJ1-5	TRBD1	once	CASSFAGGWGNQPQHF	TGTGCCAGCAGTTTTGCAGGGGGATGGGGCAATCAGCCCCAGCATTTT
TRBV5-1	TRBJ2-5	TRBD2	-	CASSNGLAGGVYQETQYF	TGCGCCAGCAGCAACGGACTAGCGGGGGGGGTGTACCAAGAGACCCAGTACTTC
TRBV20-1	TRBJ2-5	TRBD2	-	CSAQIHSGWQKETQYF	TGTAGTGCCCAAATCCATAGCGGGTGGCAAAAAGAGACCCAGTACTTC
TRBV7-9	TRBJ2-3	TRBD1	few	CASSPTGVPDTQYF	TGTGCCAGCAGCCCGACAGGGGTCCCGGATACGCAGTATTTT
TRBV15	TRBJ2-1	-	once	CATSREQSEWDEQFF	TGTGCCACCAGCAGAGAACAGTCGGAGTGGGACGAGCAGTTCTTC
TRBV2	TRBJ2-7	-	-	CASSGGASKGGEQYF	TGTGCCAGCAGTGGTGGGGCTTCCAAGGGGGGGGAGCAGTACTTC
TRBV13	TRBJ2-5	TRBD1	-	CASSLGQGATKQYF	TGTGCCAGCAGCTTGGGACAGGGGGCCACCAAACAGTACTTC
TRBV6-2/TRBV6-3	TRBJ1-5	-	-	CASSYAALGGPQHF	TGTGCCAGCAGTTATGCGGCCCTCGGTGGGCCCCAGCATTTT
TRBV29-1	TRBJ1-5	-	-	CSVDGRSGYFDRSNQGPQHF	TGCAGCGTTGACGGCCGCAGTGGTTATTTCGACAGGAGCAATCAAGGCCCCCAGCATTTT
TRBV7-9	TRBJ2-5	-	-	CASSPYGSQETQYF	TGTGCCAGCAGCCCCTATGGGAGCCAAGAGACCCAGTACTTC
TRBV12-3/TRBV12-4	TRBJ2-1	-	-	CASSLLRDEQFF	TGTGCCAGCAGTTTACTCAGGGATGAGCAGTTCTTC
TRBV30	TRBJ2-2	TRBD1	-	CATRGQSNTGELFF	TGTGCCACCAGGGGACAGTCGAACACCGGGGAGCTGTTTTTT
TRBV7-9	TRBJ2-1	TRBD2	-	CASSSLGTSGTYNEQFF	TGTGCCAGCAGCTCGCTCGGGACTAGCGGGACCTACAATGAGCAGTTCTTC
TRBV28	TRBJ1-1	-	-	CASEGGIPNTEAFF	TGTGCCAGCGAGGGGGGGATACCCAACACTGAAGCTTTCTTT
TRBV29-1	TRBJ1-4	-	-	CSVVGGNEKLFF	TGCAGCGTTGTAGGGGGGAATGAAAAACTGTTTTTT
TRBV7-2	TRBJ2-3	-	-	CASSLALDTQYF	TGTGCCAGCAGCTTAGCGCTGGATACGCAGTATTTT
TRBV28	TRBJ1-3	TRBD1	-	CASLDRAGNTIYF	TGTGCCAGCCTAGACAGGGCTGGAAACACCATATATTTT
TRBV14	TRBJ2-1	-	-	CASSQDGTFSTDEQFF	TGTGCCAGCAGCCAAGATGGAACTTTTTCCACCGATGAGCAGTTCTTC
TRBV20-1	TRBJ1-3	-	-	CSAGMAGGNTIYF	TGCAGTGCTGGGATGGCAGGGGGAAACACCATATATTTT
TRBV14	TRBJ1-1	-	-	CASSQARATGAFF	TGTGCCAGCAGCCAAGCCCGGGCTACGGGAGCTTTCTTT
TRBV5-6	TRBJ2-5	-	-	CASSLVVGEETQYF	TGTGCCAGCAGCTTGGTGGTAGGGGAAGAGACCCAGTACTTC
TRBV20-1	TRBJ2-4	-	-	CSAREVGRGNIQYF	TGCAGTGCTAGAGAGGTTGGGCGGGGAAACATTCAGTACTTC
TRBV27	TRBJ2-3	TRBD1	-	CASSPGTGRGDTQYF	TGTGCCAGCAGTCCAGGGACAGGCAGAGGTGATACGCAGTATTTT
TRBV11-3	TRBJ2-7	TRBD1	-	CASSARTGPYEQYF	TGTGCCAGCAGCGCCCGGACAGGGCCCTACGAGCAGTACTTC
TRBV5-1	TRBJ1-2	-	-	CASSLDGPNSAGYTF	TGCGCCAGCAGCTTGGATGGCCCCAACAGTGCGGGCTACACCTTC
TRBV7-2	TRBJ2-3	-	-	CASSLVGISTDTQYF	TGTGCCAGCAGCTTAGTCGGGATTAGCACAGATACGCAGTATTTT
TRBV5-1	TRBJ1-1	-	once	CASSLALRGGTEAFF	TGCGCCAGCAGCTTGGCGCTCAGGGGTGGAACTGAAGCTTTCTTT
TRBV29-1	TRBJ2-2	-	-	CSVAGLGELFF	TGCAGCGTTGCAGGGCTCGGGGAGCTGTTTTTT
TRBV3-1	TRBJ2-5	-	-	CASSQGFRGTQYF	TGTGCCAGCAGCCAGGGTTTTAGGGGGACCCAGTACTTC
TRBV7-8	TRBJ1-2	TRBD1	-	CASSQNRGVVRDYGYTF	TGTGCCAGCAGCCAAAACAGGGGAGTGGTGCGTGACTATGGCTACACCTTC
TRBV6-1	TRBJ1-5	-	-	CASQRGGMGQPQHF	TGTGCCAGCCAGAGAGGGGGTATGGGTCAGCCCCAGCATTTT
TRBV5-1	TRBJ2-6	-	once	CASSPRVNSGANVLTF	TGCGCCAGCAGCCCGCGGGTCAACTCTGGGGCCAACGTCCTGACTTTC